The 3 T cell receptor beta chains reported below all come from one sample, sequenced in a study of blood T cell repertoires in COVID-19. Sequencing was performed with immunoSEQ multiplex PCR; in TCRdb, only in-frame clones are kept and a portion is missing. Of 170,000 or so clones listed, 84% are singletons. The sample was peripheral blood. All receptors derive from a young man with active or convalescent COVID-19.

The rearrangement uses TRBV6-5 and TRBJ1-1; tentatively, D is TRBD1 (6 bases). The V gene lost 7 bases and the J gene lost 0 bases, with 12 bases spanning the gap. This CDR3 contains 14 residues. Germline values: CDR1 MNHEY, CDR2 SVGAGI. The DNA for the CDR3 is TGTGCCAGCAACATGGACAGATTGAACACTGAAGCTTTCTTT. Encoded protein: CASNMDRLNTEAFF.

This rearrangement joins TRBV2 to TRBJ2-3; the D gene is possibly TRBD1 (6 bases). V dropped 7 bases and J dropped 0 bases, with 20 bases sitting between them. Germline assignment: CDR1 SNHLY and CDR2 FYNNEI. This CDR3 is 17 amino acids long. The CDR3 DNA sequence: TGTGCCAGCACTAACCCATGGACAGCTTCTAGCACAGATACGCAGTATTTT. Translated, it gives CASTNPWTASSTDTQYF.

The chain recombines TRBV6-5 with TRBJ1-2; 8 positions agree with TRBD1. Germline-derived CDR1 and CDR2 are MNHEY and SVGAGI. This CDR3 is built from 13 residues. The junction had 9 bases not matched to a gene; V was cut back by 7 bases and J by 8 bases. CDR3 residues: CASNLRQGSGYTF. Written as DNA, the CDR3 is TGTGCCAGCAACCTACGACAGGGGAGCGGCTACACCTTC.